What follows are 5 T cell receptor beta chains derived from one specimen sequenced in a study of blood T cell repertoires in COVID-19. Repertoires were generated with immunoSEQ multiplex PCR, while TCRdb's copy carries only in-frame clones and drops some. The sample lists 30,000 to 35,000 clones, about four fifths occurring once. The sample comprised peripheral blood. The receptors derive from an elderly man with active or convalescent COVID-19.

This chain joins TRBV7-6 and TRBJ2-1; a possible D gene is TRBD1 (6 bases). Germline-derived CDR1 and CDR2 are SGHVS and FNYEAQ. The CDR3 has 16 residues. The V end was cut by 4 bases, the J end by 3 bases, with 16 bases between. This CDR3 is CASSSSQGTFYNEQFF. The DNA of the CDR3 is TGTGCCAGCAGCTCATCACAGGGCACGTTCTACAATGAGCAGTTCTTC.

This chain uses TRBV13 with TRBJ1-1; tentative D call: TRBD1 (5 bases). Trimming left V 0 bases short and J 0 bases short, with 8 bases between. The CDR3 spans 15 residues. Germline V CDR1 and CDR2: PRHDT, FYEKMQ (reference sequence). CDR3 sequence (DNA): TGTGCCAGCAGCTTAGGAGGGACTATGAACACTGAAGCTTTCTTT. This codes for CASSLGGTMNTEAFF.

This chain links TRBV15 with TRBJ1-5; the D gene is possibly TRBD1 (5 bases). V was trimmed by 0 bases and J by 6 bases, leaving 9 bases between them. The germline V gene encodes CDR1 LNHNV and CDR2 YYDKDF (reference sequence). CDR3 size: 14 residues. CDR3 DNA sequence: TGTGCCACCAGCAGAGATTTAACAGGTCAGCCCCAGCATTTT. This sequence encodes CATSRDLTGQPQHF.

The chain carries TRBV18 and TRBJ2-7; a possible D gene is TRBD1 (6 bases). The CDR3 contains 14 residues. Trimming removed 5 bases from V and 10 bases from J, with 21 bases in between. Germline loops: CDR1 KGHSH, CDR2 LQKENI. The CDR3 sequence: CASSAGQNLNSQYF. CDR3 bases: TGTGCCAGCTCAGCCGGACAGAACCTAAACTCACAGTACTTC. The full variable domain, completed using reference TRBV18 and TRBJ2-7, is NAGVMQNPRHLVRRRGQEARLRCSPMKGHSHVYWYRQLPEEGLKFMVYLQKENIIDESGMPKERFSAEFPKEGPSILRIQQVVRGDSAAYFCASSAGQNLNSQYFGPGTRLTVT.

The sample holds a few counts of this clone. The J gene is TRBJ1-6, the V gene TRBV7-2; D call uncertain. V was pared by 1 base and J by 6 bases, with 16 bases between. Germline CDR1 and CDR2: SGHTA and FQGNSA. This CDR3 comprises 17 residues. The CDR3 loop reads CASSLGAGGSVNSPLHF. Here the CDR3 DNA reads TGTGCCAGCAGCTTAGGGGCGGGTGGCTCAGTTAATTCACCCCTCCACTTT.